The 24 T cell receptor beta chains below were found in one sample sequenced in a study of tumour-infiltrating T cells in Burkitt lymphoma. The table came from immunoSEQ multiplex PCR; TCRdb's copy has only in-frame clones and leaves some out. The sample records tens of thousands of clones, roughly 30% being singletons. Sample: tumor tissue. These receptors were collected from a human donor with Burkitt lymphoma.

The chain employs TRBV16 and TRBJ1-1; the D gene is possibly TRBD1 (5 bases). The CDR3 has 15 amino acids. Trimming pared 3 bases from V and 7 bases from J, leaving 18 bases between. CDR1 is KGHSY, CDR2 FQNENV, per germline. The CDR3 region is CASSHGASTTIEAFF. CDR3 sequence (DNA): TGTGCCAGCAGCCATGGGGCCTCTACGACCATTGAAGCTTTCTTT.

In DNA, the CDR3 is TGTGCCAGCAGCTTGGTTGGGACGAACTCCTACGAGCAGTACTTC. It specifies CASSLVGTNSYEQYF. J is TRBJ2-7 and V is TRBV5-4, with D perhaps given as TRBD1 or TRBD2 (5 bases each). This CDR3 contains 15 residues. Germline V lookup: CDR1 SGHNT, CDR2 YYREEE (reference sequence). The ends were cut back, 0 bases at V and 0 bases at J, with 10 bases in the middle. The full variable domain, with the rest looked up from reference TRBV5-4 and TRBJ2-7, is ETGVTQSPTHLIKTRGQQVTLRCSSQSGHNTVSWYQQALGQGPQFIFQYYREEENGRGNFPPRFSGLQFPNYSSELNVNALELDDSALYLCASSLVGTNSYEQYFGPGTRLTVT.

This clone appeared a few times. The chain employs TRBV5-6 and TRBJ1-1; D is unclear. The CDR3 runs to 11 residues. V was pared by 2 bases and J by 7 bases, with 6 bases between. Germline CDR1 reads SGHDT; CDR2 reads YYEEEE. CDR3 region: CASSFSGEAFF. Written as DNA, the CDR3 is TGTGCCAGCAGCTTTTCAGGTGAAGCTTTCTTT.

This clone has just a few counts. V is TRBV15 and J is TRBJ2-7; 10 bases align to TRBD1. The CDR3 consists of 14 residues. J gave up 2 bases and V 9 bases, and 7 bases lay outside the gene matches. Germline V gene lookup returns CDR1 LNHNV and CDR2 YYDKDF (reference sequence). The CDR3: CATGRDRGPYEQYF. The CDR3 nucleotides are TGTGCCACGGGGAGGGACAGGGGCCCCTACGAGCAGTACTTC.

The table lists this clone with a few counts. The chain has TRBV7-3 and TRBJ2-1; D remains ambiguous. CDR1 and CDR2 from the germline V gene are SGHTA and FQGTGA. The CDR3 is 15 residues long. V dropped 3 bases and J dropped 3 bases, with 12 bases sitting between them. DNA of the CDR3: TGTGCCAGCAGCTTGGGTTTAGGCGGCTACAATGAGCAGTTCTTC. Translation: CASSLGLGGYNEQFF.

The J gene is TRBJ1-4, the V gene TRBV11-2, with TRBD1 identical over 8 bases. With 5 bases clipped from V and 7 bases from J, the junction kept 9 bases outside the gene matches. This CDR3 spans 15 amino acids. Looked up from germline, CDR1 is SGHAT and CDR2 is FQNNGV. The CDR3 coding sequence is TGTGCCAGCAGCCGACTGACAGGGGTAGCTGAAAAACTGTTTTTT. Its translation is CASSRLTGVAEKLFF.

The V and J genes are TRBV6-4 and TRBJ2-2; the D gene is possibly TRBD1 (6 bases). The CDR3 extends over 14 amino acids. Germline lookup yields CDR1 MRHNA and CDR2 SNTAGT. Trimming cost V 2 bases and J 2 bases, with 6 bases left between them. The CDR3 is CASSDGTNTGELFF. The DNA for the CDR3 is TGTGCCAGCAGTGACGGGACAAACACCGGGGAGCTGTTTTTT.

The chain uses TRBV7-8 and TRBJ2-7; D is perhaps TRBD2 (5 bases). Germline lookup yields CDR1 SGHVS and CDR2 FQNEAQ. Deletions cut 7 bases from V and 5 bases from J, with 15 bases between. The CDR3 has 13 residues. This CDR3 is CASTAAVFNEQYF. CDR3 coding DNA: TGTGCCAGCACCGCAGCGGTCTTCAACGAGCAGTACTTC.

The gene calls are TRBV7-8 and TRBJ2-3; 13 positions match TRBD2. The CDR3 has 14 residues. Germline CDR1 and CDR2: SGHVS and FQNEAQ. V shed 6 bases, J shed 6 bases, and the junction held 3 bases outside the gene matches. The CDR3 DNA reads TGTGCCAGCAGGGGACTAGCGGGGACGGATACGCAGTATTTT. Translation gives CASRGLAGTDTQYF.

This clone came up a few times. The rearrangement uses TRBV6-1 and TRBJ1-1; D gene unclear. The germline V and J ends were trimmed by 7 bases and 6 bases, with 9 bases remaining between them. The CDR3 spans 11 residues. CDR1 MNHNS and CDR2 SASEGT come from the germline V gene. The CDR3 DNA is TGTGCCAGCAAAGGACGCCCTGAAGCTTTCTTT. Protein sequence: CASKGRPEAFF.

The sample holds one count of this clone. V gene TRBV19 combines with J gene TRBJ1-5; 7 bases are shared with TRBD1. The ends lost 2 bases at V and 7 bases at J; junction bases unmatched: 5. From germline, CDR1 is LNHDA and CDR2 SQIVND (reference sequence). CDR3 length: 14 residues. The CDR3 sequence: CASSIRGHGQPQHF. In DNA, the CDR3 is TGTGCCAGTAGTATAAGGGGGCATGGACAGCCCCAGCATTTT.

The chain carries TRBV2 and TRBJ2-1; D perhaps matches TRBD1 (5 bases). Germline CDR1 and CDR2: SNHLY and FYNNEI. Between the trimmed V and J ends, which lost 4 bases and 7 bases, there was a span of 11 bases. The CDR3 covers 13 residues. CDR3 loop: CASSVVRENEQFF. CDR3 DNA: TGTGCCAGCAGTGTTGTCAGGGAAAATGAGCAGTTCTTC.

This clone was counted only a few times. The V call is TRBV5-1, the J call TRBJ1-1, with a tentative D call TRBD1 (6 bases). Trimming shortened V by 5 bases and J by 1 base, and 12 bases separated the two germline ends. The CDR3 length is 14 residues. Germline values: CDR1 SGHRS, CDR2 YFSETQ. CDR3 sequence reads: CASRQGPANTEAFF. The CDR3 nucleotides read TGCGCCAGCAGACAGGGACCTGCGAACACTGAAGCTTTCTTT.

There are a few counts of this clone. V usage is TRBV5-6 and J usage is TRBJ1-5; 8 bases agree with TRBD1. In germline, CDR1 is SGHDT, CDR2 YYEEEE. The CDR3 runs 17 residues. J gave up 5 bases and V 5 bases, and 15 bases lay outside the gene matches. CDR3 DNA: TGTGCCAGCAGTTCGTGGGGCCTTGGGGACAGGTATCAGCCCCAGCATTTT. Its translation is CASSSWGLGDRYQPQHF.

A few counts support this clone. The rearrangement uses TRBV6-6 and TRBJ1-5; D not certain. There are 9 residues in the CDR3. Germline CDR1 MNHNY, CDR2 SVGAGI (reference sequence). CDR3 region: CGVGQPQHF. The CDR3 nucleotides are TGTGGCGTGGGTCAGCCCCAGCATTTT.

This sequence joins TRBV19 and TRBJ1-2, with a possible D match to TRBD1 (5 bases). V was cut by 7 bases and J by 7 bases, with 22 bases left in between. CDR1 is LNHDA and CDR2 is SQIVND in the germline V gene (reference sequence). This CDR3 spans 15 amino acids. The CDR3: CASNRRRDASGGYTF. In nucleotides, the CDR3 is TGTGCCAGTAACAGACGCCGGGACGCTAGCGGTGGCTACACCTTC.

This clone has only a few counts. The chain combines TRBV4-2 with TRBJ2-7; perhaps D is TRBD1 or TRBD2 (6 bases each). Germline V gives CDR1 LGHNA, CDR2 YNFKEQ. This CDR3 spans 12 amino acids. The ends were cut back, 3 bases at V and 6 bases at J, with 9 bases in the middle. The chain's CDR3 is CASSHWGAEQYF. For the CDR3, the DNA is TGTGCCAGCAGCCACTGGGGGGCCGAGCAGTACTTC.

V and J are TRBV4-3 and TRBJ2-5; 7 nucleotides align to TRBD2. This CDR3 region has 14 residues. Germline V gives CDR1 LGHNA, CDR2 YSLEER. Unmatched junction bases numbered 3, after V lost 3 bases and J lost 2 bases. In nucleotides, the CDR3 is TGCGCCAGCAGCCAGCGGGGGTTACAAGAGACCCAGTACTTC. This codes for CASSQRGLQETQYF.

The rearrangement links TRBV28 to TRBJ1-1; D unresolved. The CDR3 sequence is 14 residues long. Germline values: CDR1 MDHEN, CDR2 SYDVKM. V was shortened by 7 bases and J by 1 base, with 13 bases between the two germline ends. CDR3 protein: CASIPDGGNTEAFF. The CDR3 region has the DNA TGTGCCAGCATCCCCGATGGAGGGAACACTGAAGCTTTCTTT. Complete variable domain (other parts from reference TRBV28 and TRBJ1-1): DVKVTQSSRYLVKRTGEKVFLECVQDMDHENMFWYRQDPGLGLRLIYFSYDVKMKEKGDIPEGYSVSREKKERFSLILESASTNQTSMYLCASIPDGGNTEAFFGQGTRLTVV.

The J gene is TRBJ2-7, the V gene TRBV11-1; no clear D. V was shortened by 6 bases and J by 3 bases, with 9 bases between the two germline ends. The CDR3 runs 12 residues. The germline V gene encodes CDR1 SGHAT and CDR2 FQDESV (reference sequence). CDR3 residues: CASRPNDYEQYF. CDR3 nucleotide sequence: TGTGCCAGCAGACCCAACGACTACGAGCAGTACTTC.

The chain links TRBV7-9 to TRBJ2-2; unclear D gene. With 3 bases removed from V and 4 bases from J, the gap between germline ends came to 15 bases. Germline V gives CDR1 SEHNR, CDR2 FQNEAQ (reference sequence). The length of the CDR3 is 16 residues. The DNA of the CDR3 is TGTGCCAGCAGCTTTCTTAACAGAGCATCCACCGGGGAGCTGTTTTTT. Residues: CASSFLNRASTGELFF. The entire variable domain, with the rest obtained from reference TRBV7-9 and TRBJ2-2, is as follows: DTGVSQNPRHKITKRGQNVTFRCDPISEHNRLYWYRQTLGQGPEFLTYFQNEAQLEKSRLLSDRFSAERPKGSFSTLEIQRTEQGDSAMYLCASSFLNRASTGELFFGEGSRLTVL.

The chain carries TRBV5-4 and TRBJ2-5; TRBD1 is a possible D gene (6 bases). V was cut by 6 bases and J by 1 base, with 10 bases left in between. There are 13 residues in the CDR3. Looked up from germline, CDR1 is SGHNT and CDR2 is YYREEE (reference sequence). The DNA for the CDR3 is TGTGCCAGCAATACAGGGACCCAAGAGACCCAGTACTTC. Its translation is CASNTGTQETQYF.

The DNA for the CDR3 is TGTGCCAGCAGCTCGACAGTGGGTATGTCCTACAATGAGCAGTTCTTC. Residues: CASSSTVGMSYNEQFF. This chain uses TRBV7-2 with TRBJ2-1, with a possible D match to TRBD1 (5 bases). CDR1 is SGHTA, CDR2 FQGNSA, per germline. Trimming stripped 4 bases from V and 1 base from J, with 14 bases between. The CDR3 sequence is 16 residues long.

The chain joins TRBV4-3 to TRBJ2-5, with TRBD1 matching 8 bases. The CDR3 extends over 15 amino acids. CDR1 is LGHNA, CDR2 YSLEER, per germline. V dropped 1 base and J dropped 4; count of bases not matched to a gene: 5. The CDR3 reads CASSQGTGFAETQYF. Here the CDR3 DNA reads TGCGCCAGCAGCCAAGGGACAGGGTTCGCAGAGACCCAGTACTTC.